This is a list of T cell receptor beta chains from one sample in a study of response to subunit inactivated influenza vaccine. MiXCR, applied by TCRdb to the RT-PCR reads, yields one record per CDR3 protein. The table lists about 830,000 distinct CDR3 sequences, approximately 17% of them singletons. The sequenced sample was PBMCs from blood, obtained more than 4 days after vaccination. These receptors came from a man between 50 and 59 years old who received an inactivated influenza vaccine. The CDR3 runs from the conserved cysteine through the conserved F or W. D genes are given only for firm matches.

D: .
V: TRBV18
J: TRBJ2-1
CDR3: CASSPTPLALDEQFF

D: TRBD2
V: TRBV7-2
J: TRBJ2-1
CDR3: CASKRGGGNEQFF

D: .
V: TRBV20-1
J: TRBJ2-3
CDR3: CSAVPLVMYEDTQYF

D: .
V: TRBV12-3/TRBV12-4
J: TRBJ2-7
CDR3: CASSLWAGEQYF

D: .
V: TRBV27
J: TRBJ1-2
CDR3: CASSLSGGVGYTF

D: TRBD2
V: TRBV4-2
J: TRBJ2-5
CDR3: CASSQSGAGEETQYF

D: .
V: TRBV7-9
J: TRBJ2-7
CDR3: CASSPLGGNSYEQYF

D: TRBD1
V: TRBV20-1
J: TRBJ2-3
CDR3: CSATIRDSSRDTQYF

D: .
V: TRBV5-1
J: TRBJ2-7
CDR3: CASGREHSYEQYF

D: .
V: TRBV7-2
J: TRBJ2-5
CDR3: CASRDIGETQYF

D: TRBD1
V: TRBV5-1
J: TRBJ2-7
CDR3: CASSFDGTEIYEQYF

D: .
V: TRBV6-2/TRBV6-3
J: TRBJ1-5
CDR3: CASRASQGLGNQPQHF

D: TRBD2
V: TRBV10-3
J: TRBJ2-1
CDR3: CAISDLGTRSHNEQFF

D: TRBD1
V: TRBV7-9
J: TRBJ2-2
CDR3: CASSRVTWDRETGELFF

D: .
V: TRBV5-4
J: TRBJ2-5
CDR3: CASSTTAGETQYF

D: TRBD1
V: TRBV30
J: TRBJ2-6
CDR3: CAWSPGTGNAGANVLTF

D: TRBD2
V: TRBV6-5
J: TRBJ2-1
CDR3: CASSYTLAGDSEQFF

D: .
V: TRBV20-1
J: TRBJ1-1
CDR3: CSARDRVAVTEAFF

D: TRBD1
V: TRBV7-2
J: TRBJ2-5
CDR3: CASSSTGGVETQYF

D: TRBD1
V: TRBV7-2
J: TRBJ2-1
CDR3: CASSPNRGRRNEQFF

D: .
V: TRBV5-1
J: TRBJ1-4
CDR3: CASSVGTGGEKLFF

D: .
V: TRBV7-2
J: TRBJ2-3
CDR3: CASSSPPRGTDTQYF

D: TRBD1
V: TRBV5-1
J: TRBJ2-6
CDR3: CASSHGQGTGANVLTF

D: .
V: TRBV12-3/TRBV12-4
J: TRBJ1-4
CDR3: CASRPGSTNEKLFF

D: TRBD1
V: TRBV5-1
J: TRBJ2-1
CDR3: CASSTTGTGFNEQFF

D: .
V: TRBV6-2/TRBV6-3
J: TRBJ1-6
CDR3: CASSYGPRDRGSPLHF

D: TRBD1
V: TRBV7-4
J: TRBJ2-3
CDR3: CASLRQGACTDTQYF

D: TRBD2
V: TRBV4-3
J: TRBJ2-7
CDR3: CASSQRLAETYEQYF

D: TRBD2
V: TRBV7-8
J: TRBJ2-7
CDR3: CASSLVTSGGAFTYEQYF

D: TRBD1
V: TRBV6-5
J: TRBJ1-1
CDR3: CASSYSMDREGFF

D: .
V: TRBV11-1
J: TRBJ2-7
CDR3: CASSSPGRRRTISYEQYF

D: .
V: TRBV10-1
J: TRBJ1-1
CDR3: CASSEAGAEAFF

D: .
V: TRBV5-6
J: TRBJ2-5
CDR3: CASSRTGETETQYF

D: .
V: TRBV20-1
J: TRBJ1-1
CDR3: CSANPYGSRSTEAFF

D: TRBD2
V: TRBV20-1
J: TRBJ2-3
CDR3: CSATLAGGPADTQYF

D: .
V: TRBV7-8
J: TRBJ2-2
CDR3: CASSKGSQLNTGELFF

D: .
V: TRBV7-9
J: TRBJ2-1
CDR3: CASSSRTASYNEQFF

D: .
V: TRBV12-3/TRBV12-4
J: TRBJ2-1
CDR3: CASTPAVGSYNEQFF

D: .
V: TRBV5-1
J: TRBJ2-1
CDR3: CASSLAGGISYNEQFF

D: .
V: TRBV18
J: TRBJ2-7
CDR3: CASSPPLRTAGNEQYF

D: .
V: TRBV7-8
J: TRBJ1-4
CDR3: CASSLKGTNEKLFF

D: .
V: TRBV18
J: TRBJ2-2
CDR3: CASSPRTLGLSNTGELFF

D: .
V: TRBV28
J: TRBJ2-1
CDR3: CASRGLYNEQFF

D: .
V: TRBV27
J: TRBJ2-1
CDR3: CASSLIGIGVLGNEQFF

D: TRBD1
V: TRBV27
J: TRBJ1-5
CDR3: CASSSTGALNQPQHF

D: TRBD1
V: TRBV20-1
J: TRBJ1-6
CDR3: CSARQGANNSPLHF

D: TRBD2
V: TRBV3-1
J: TRBJ2-3
CDR3: CASSQLPGGLSTDTQYF

D: TRBD1
V: TRBV9
J: TRBJ2-2
CDR3: CASSVEGQGLGELFF

D: .
V: TRBV20-1
J: TRBJ2-7
CDR3: CSARDTRTWDGYYEQYF

D: .
V: TRBV3-1
J: TRBJ1-1
CDR3: CASSPDQNQNGAFF

D: TRBD1
V: TRBV12-3/TRBV12-4
J: TRBJ1-2
CDR3: CASSPDRAGGYTF

D: .
V: TRBV5-1
J: TRBJ2-5
CDR3: CASSLTRSGIQETQYF

D: .
V: TRBV7-2
J: TRBJ2-3
CDR3: CASSFYGGFTDTQYF

D: .
V: TRBV12-3/TRBV12-4
J: TRBJ2-6
CDR3: CASSGTLSSGANVLTF

D: .
V: TRBV12-3/TRBV12-4
J: TRBJ1-6
CDR3: CASSLGRSILHF

D: .
V: TRBV18
J: TRBJ1-3
CDR3: CASSGQSGNTIYF

D: .
V: TRBV19
J: TRBJ2-1
CDR3: CASSIWDEQFF

D: .
V: TRBV6-1
J: TRBJ2-7
CDR3: CASSPSVGSGGYYEQYF

D: TRBD2
V: TRBV20-1
J: TRBJ2-3
CDR3: CSARDPGGPSDTQYF

D: TRBD2
V: TRBV4-1
J: TRBJ2-1
CDR3: CASSPLTGLAGPQFF